These 27 T cell receptor beta chains were all obtained from the same sample, sequenced in a study of response to subunit inactivated influenza vaccine. Each CDR3 protein gets one entry after TCRdb re-called the RT-PCR reads with MiXCR. Among over 650,000 distinct CDR3 sequences, approximately 17% were seen once, and the ten largest hold about a tenth. The sample consisted of PBMCs from blood, taken more than 4 days after vaccination. The receptors stem from a man over 45 who received an inactivated influenza vaccine.

This clonotype was counted a few times. This sequence joins TRBV7-2 and TRBJ2-3; 11 bases align to TRBD2. Trimming took 8 bases from V and 7 from J; bases not matched to a gene: 8. CDR1 SGHTA and CDR2 FQGNSA come from the germline V gene. The CDR3 has 14 residues. The CDR3: CASSSGRTTHTQYF. The CDR3 region has the DNA TGTGCCAGCTCTAGCGGGAGGACCACCCATACGCAGTATTTT.

The chain joins TRBV12-3 or TRBV12-4 to TRBJ2-1, with TRBD1 matching 8 bases. CDR3 length: 15 residues. V lost 3 bases to trimming and J lost 5 bases; unmatched junction nucleotides: 6. In DNA form, the CDR3 reads TGTGCCAGCAGTTTTCGACAGGGGAGAAACAATGAGCAGTTCTTC. Translated: CASSFRQGRNNEQFF.

This clonotype turned up a few times. The chain links TRBV30 to TRBJ2-7; the D gene is possibly TRBD2 (6 bases). This CDR3 contains 13 residues. Germline-derived CDR1 and CDR2 are GTSNPN and SVGIG (reference sequence). Trimming left V 2 bases short and J 2 bases short, with 10 bases between. As DNA, the CDR3 is TGTGCCTGGAGTCGGGGAGGACCCTACGAGCAGTACTTC. Protein product: CAWSRGGPYEQYF.

The chain has TRBV28 and TRBJ2-3; 9 bases fit TRBD1. CDR1 MDHEN and CDR2 SYDVKM come from the germline V gene. Unmatched junction bases numbered 6, after V lost 7 bases and J lost 4 bases. The CDR3 consists of 14 residues. The CDR3 nucleotides are TGTGCCAGCATAATGACAGGGGGACCAGATACGCAGTATTTT. Protein product: CASIMTGGPDTQYF.

This clonotype was detected once. The J gene is TRBJ2-3, the V gene TRBV5-5, with TRBD2 as a possible D gene (6 bases). The CDR3 totals 15 residues. Trimming removed 1 base from V and 4 bases from J, with 13 bases in between. Germline CDR1 reads SGHKS; CDR2 reads YYEKEE (reference sequence). CDR3: CASSLRLGTADTQYF. The CDR3 DNA is TGTGCCAGCAGCTTGAGACTAGGTACTGCAGATACGCAGTATTTT. Combining the CDR3 with reference TRBV5-5 and TRBJ2-3 gives the whole variable domain DAGVTQSPTHLIKTRGQQVTLRCSPISGHKSVSWYQQVLGQGPQFIFQYYEKEERGRGNFPDRFSARQFPNYSSELNVNALLLGDSALYLCASSLRLGTADTQYFGPGTRLTVL.

This clonotype was recorded at least ten times. The rearrangement links TRBV7-6 to TRBJ2-3; perhaps TRBD1 as D (6 bases). The CDR3 is made up of 14 amino acids. The V and J ends lost 1 base and 1 base respectively, with 6 bases between them. Germline CDR1 SGHVS, CDR2 FNYEAQ. The DNA for the CDR3 is TGTGCCAGCAGCTTAGACAGGGGCACAGATACGCAGTATTTT. It specifies CASSLDRGTDTQYF.

This clonotype turned up a few times. The CDR3 coding sequence is TGTGCCAGCAGGGCTGGAGTAAATCAGCCCCAGCATTTT. Residues: CASRAGVNQPQHF. V and J are TRBV12-3 or TRBV12-4 and TRBJ1-5; no clear D. V dropped 6 bases and J dropped 4 bases, with 10 bases sitting between them. There are 13 residues in the CDR3.

This clonotype was counted only a few times. This rearrangement joins TRBV24-1 to TRBJ2-7, with TRBD1 as a possible D gene (6 bases). V dropped 5 bases and J dropped 0 bases, with 19 bases sitting between them. Germline CDR1 is KGHDR and CDR2 is SFDVKD. The CDR3 length is 17 residues. As DNA, the CDR3 is TGTGCCACCAGTGTAATCGCCCGGGACACCCCCTCCTACGAGCAGTACTTC. It codes for CATSVIARDTPSYEQYF.

This clonotype showed up many times. This chain uses TRBV6-7 with TRBJ1-5; 12 positions agree with TRBD1. TRBV6-7 is annotated as an ORF whose role is uncertain. The ends lost 7 bases at V and 4 bases at J; junction bases unmatched: 29. This CDR3 is built from 23 residues. CDR3 protein: CASIRGTGGEGPPLPLRNQPQHF. DNA of the CDR3: TGTGCCAGCATCCGAGGGACAGGGGGCGAGGGGCCTCCACTCCCGTTACGGAATCAGCCCCAGCATTTT.

Only a few counts were recorded for this clonotype. The CDR3 bases are TGTGCCAGCTCACCGACGAGGAGCTCCTATAATTCACCCCTCCACTTT. Protein sequence: CASSPTRSSYNSPLHF. V and J are TRBV18 and TRBJ1-6; unclear D gene. The CDR3 length is 16 residues. Trimming removed 3 bases from V and 0 bases from J, with 9 bases in between. Per germline, CDR1 KGHSH and CDR2 LQKENI.

The chain combines TRBV4-1 with TRBJ2-3; 7 bases align to TRBD1. With 6 bases clipped from V and 1 base from J, the junction kept 7 bases outside the gene matches. This CDR3 is built from 15 residues. Germline CDR1 and CDR2: MGHRA and YSYEKL. CDR3 protein: CASRSTGLGTDTQYF. As DNA, the CDR3 is TGCGCCAGCAGATCGACAGGGTTAGGCACAGATACGCAGTATTTT.

This clonotype was seen a few times. V and J are TRBV6-5 and TRBJ2-7; D might be TRBD1 (5 bases). Germline CDR1 is MNHEY and CDR2 is SVGAGI. This CDR3 is 14 amino acids long. The V end was cut by 4 bases, the J end by 0 bases, with 10 bases between. The CDR3 spells CASSLTANSYEQYF. The CDR3 DNA follows: TGTGCCAGCAGTTTGACAGCAAACTCCTACGAGCAGTACTTC.

The chain is built from TRBV7-8 and TRBJ2-7, with D unresolved. Germline-derived CDR1 and CDR2 are SGHVS and FQNEAQ. The CDR3 runs 12 residues. Trimming took off 2 bases at V and 4 bases at J, with 6 bases between the two ends. The CDR3 is CASSLTKYEQYF. CDR3 DNA: TGTGCCAGCAGCTTAACCAAATACGAGCAGTACTTC.

The chain links TRBV7-2 to TRBJ1-4, with D possibly being TRBD1 (5 bases). Germline CDR1 is SGHTA and CDR2 is FQGNSA. The CDR3 spans 15 residues. V lost 1 base, J lost 7 bases, and 13 bases lay in between. DNA of the CDR3: TGTGCCAGCAGCTTAGTAAGCCAGGGACTTGAAAAACTGTTTTTT. The encoded protein is CASSLVSQGLEKLFF.

CDR3 sequence (DNA): TGCGCCAGCAGAACGGGACTCAGAGGGTCCCAAGAGACCCAGTACTTC. This gives the protein CASRTGLRGSQETQYF. The chain carries TRBV5-1 and TRBJ2-5, with D tentatively TRBD2 (6 bases). Trimming took 5 bases from V and 1 from J, leaving 18 bases between them. The CDR3 is made up of 16 amino acids. CDR1 is SGHRS, CDR2 YFSETQ, per germline.

This clonotype has a handful of counts. This chain joins TRBV11-2 and TRBJ2-1; unclear D gene. In germline, CDR1 is SGHAT, CDR2 FQNNGV. The CDR3 sequence is 13 residues long. Trimming removed 5 bases at V and 5 bases at J, with 10 bases between. Here the CDR3 DNA reads TGTGCCAGCAGCCCCACAAGAGACAATGAGCAGTTCTTC. Translated, it gives CASSPTRDNEQFF.

In DNA, the CDR3 is TGCGCCAGCAGCAGCGTGGCGGGGGCTCTACGCCAGGAGACCCAGTACTTC. Amino acids: CASSSVAGALRQETQYF. The chain is built from TRBV5-1 and TRBJ2-5; weak D call: TRBD2 (7 bases). The CDR3 runs to 17 residues. Germline lookup yields CDR1 SGHRS and CDR2 YFSETQ. V lost 4 bases and J 5 bases, leaving 24 bases between the germline ends.

This clonotype was seen repeatedly, ten times or more. The J gene is TRBJ2-1, the V gene TRBV29-1, with 9 bases matching TRBD2. The CDR3 spans 11 residues. The ends lost 4 bases at V and 12 bases at J; junction bases unmatched: 4. CDR1 is SQVTM and CDR2 is ANQGSEA in the germline V gene. CDR3 in amino acids: CSVASGKVQFF. In DNA form, the CDR3 reads TGCAGCGTTGCTAGCGGGAAGGTGCAGTTCTTC.

J is TRBJ2-1 and V is TRBV4-3; 13 bases are shared with TRBD2. Germline values: CDR1 LGHNA, CDR2 YSLEER. This CDR3 region has 20 residues. V gave up 0 bases and J gave up 2 bases; unmatched junction bases: 10. CDR3 DNA: TGCGCCAGCAGCCAAGAGTCCCTCCCGGGACTAGCGGGAACCTACAATGAGCAGTTCTTC. Its translation: CASSQESLPGLAGTYNEQFF.

The V gene is TRBV5-4, the J gene TRBJ2-7, with a possible D match to TRBD1 (6 bases). The germline CDR1 and CDR2 sequences are SGHNT and YYREEE (reference sequence). The CDR3 runs 14 residues. V was cut by 4 bases and J by 3 bases, with 14 bases left in between. The CDR3 loop is CASSRPTGNYEQYF. The CDR3 nucleotides read TGTGCCAGCAGCCGTCCTACAGGGAACTACGAGCAGTACTTC.

This rearrangement joins TRBV18 to TRBJ2-1; perhaps TRBD1 as D (6 bases). Germline V gene lookup returns CDR1 KGHSH and CDR2 LQKENI. Trimming left V 4 bases short and J 7 bases short, with 17 bases between. There are 15 residues in the CDR3. This CDR3 reads CASSLAGVRRNEQFF. In DNA, the CDR3 is TGTGCCAGCTCACTGGCAGGGGTAAGGCGTAATGAGCAGTTCTTC.

This clonotype showed up just a few times. The V gene is TRBV20-1, the J gene TRBJ2-3; D not resolved. V lost 4 bases and J lost 1, with 12 bases in between. This CDR3 spans 14 amino acids. From germline, CDR1 is DFQATT and CDR2 SNEGSKA (reference sequence). CDR3 loop: CSAILGRRTDTQYF. The CDR3 nucleotides read TGCAGTGCTATATTGGGCAGACGCACAGATACGCAGTATTTT.

This clonotype was picked up a small number of times. The J gene is TRBJ2-7, the V gene TRBV28; possible D gene TRBD2, 6 bases. Germline V gene data show CDR1 as MDHEN and CDR2 as SYDVKM. This CDR3 spans 16 amino acids. V was shortened by 4 bases and J by 1 base, with 17 bases between the two germline ends. The CDR3 nucleotides read TGTGCCAGCAGTTGGGACCGGGGGTTTCGGTCCTACGAGCAGTACTTC. It is translated as CASSWDRGFRSYEQYF.

The V and J genes are TRBV7-2 and TRBJ2-3; no clear D. The CDR3 extends over 16 amino acids. Germline loops: CDR1 SGHTA, CDR2 FQGNSA. Trimming took off 3 bases at V and 3 bases at J, with 16 bases between the two ends. The DNA for the CDR3 is TGTGCCAGCAGCTTTCAACTTGCGAGTGGGACAGATACGCAGTATTTT. Translating gives CASSFQLASGTDTQYF.

This clonotype was detected a few times. The J gene is TRBJ2-5, the V gene TRBV4-1, with D possibly being TRBD1 (6 bases). The CDR3 runs 15 residues. V was trimmed by 1 base and J by 2 bases, leaving 11 bases between them. Germline V gene lookup returns CDR1 MGHRA and CDR2 YSYEKL. This CDR3 reads CASSQADSRQETQYF. As DNA, the CDR3 is TGCGCCAGCAGCCAAGCGGACAGTCGACAAGAGACCCAGTACTTC.

The chain recombines TRBV6-1 with TRBJ2-1, with D perhaps TRBD2 (5 bases). Deletions cut 5 bases from V and 0 bases from J, with 23 bases between. The CDR3 extends over 19 amino acids. CDR1 is MNHNS, CDR2 SASEGT, per germline. The CDR3, as DNA: TGTGCCAGCAGTACCCGCCTCAGCGGAGACACAAGCTCCTACAATGAGCAGTTCTTC. This gives the protein CASSTRLSGDTSSYNEQFF.

A few counts support this clonotype. The chain joins TRBV4-3 to TRBJ2-5, with a possible D match to TRBD2 (6 bases). CDR1 is LGHNA and CDR2 is YSLEER in the germline V gene. This CDR3 has 16 amino acids. Trimming stripped 0 bases from V and 5 bases from J, with 16 bases between. CDR3 DNA sequence: TGCGCCAGCAGCCAAGACAGAACGGCGGGGCTGGAGACCCAGTACTTC. Protein: CASSQDRTAGLETQYF.